A single sample is the source of the 29 T cell receptor beta chains below, sequenced in a study of shared clonotypes between healthy human individuals. Clones were read by immunoSEQ multiplex PCR, and TCRdb kept only the in-frame ones, dropping some. The sample gives more than 900,000 clones, 78% of which show up once; 0.55% to 0.7% is in the top ten. The sample consisted of memory CD4+ T cells from PBMCs. The subset: CD45RA-negative fraction. The receptors here all came from a man in his late teens or twenties in good health. Some clones in this sample may be carry-over from other donors' samples.

This clone was recorded many times. The chain combines TRBV7-2 with TRBJ2-5; TRBD2 agrees at 7 bases. Losses at the gene ends were 8 bases for V and 1 base for J; bases not matched to a gene: 10. The CDR3 runs to 15 residues. From germline, CDR1 is SGHTA and CDR2 FQGNSA. Here the CDR3 DNA reads TGTGCCAGCGGCGACCGGCTAGCGGTCCAAGAGACCCAGTACTTC. It translates to CASGDRLAVQETQYF.

The rearrangement links TRBV10-1 to TRBJ2-7; D could derive from TRBD1 or TRBD2 (5 bases each). Germline CDR1 and CDR2: WNHNN and SYGVQD (reference sequence). CDR3 length: 15 amino acids. Trimming left V 5 bases short and J 0 bases short, with 14 bases between. The CDR3 sequence is CASSKGTGDSYEQYF. DNA for the CDR3: TGCGCCAGCAGTAAAGGGACGGGCGACTCCTACGAGCAGTACTTC.

Only one count was recorded for this clone. This chain links TRBV6-1 with TRBJ2-5; 8 positions match TRBD1. This CDR3 region has 14 residues. Per germline, CDR1 MNHNS and CDR2 SASEGT. Unmatched junction bases numbered 4, after V lost 1 base and J lost 6 bases. The CDR3, as DNA: TGTGCCAGCAGTGAAGGGACAGGGATGAAGACCCAGTACTTC. Protein: CASSEGTGMKTQYF.

The chain carries TRBV6-1 and TRBJ2-7; D call uncertain. With 5 bases removed from V and 6 bases from J, the gap between germline ends came to 11 bases. The CDR3 covers 12 residues. Germline V gives CDR1 MNHNS, CDR2 SASEGT. The CDR3 protein is CASSSTAGEQYF. The CDR3 DNA follows: TGTGCCAGCAGTTCTACCGCAGGCGAGCAGTACTTC.

This clone was recorded a few times. The V and J genes are TRBV7-2 and TRBJ1-2, with TRBD1 matching over 7 bases. This CDR3 comprises 13 residues. V shed 4 bases and J 2 bases; nucleotides not matched to a gene: 1. CDR1 is SGHTA, CDR2 FQGNSA, per germline. DNA of the CDR3: TGTGCCAGCAGCTCCAGGGGGAACTATGGCTACACCTTC. Encoded protein: CASSSRGNYGYTF.

This sequence joins TRBV9 and TRBJ2-7, with D unresolved. The germline CDR1 and CDR2 sequences are SGDLS and YYNGEE. V lost 1 base and J 3 bases, leaving 11 bases between the germline ends. CDR3 length: 14 amino acids. The CDR3 spells CASSVNELSYEQYF. CDR3 DNA sequence: TGTGCCAGCAGCGTAAACGAACTAAGCTACGAGCAGTACTTC.

The gene calls are TRBV4-1 and TRBJ1-1; D is ambiguous. Germline CDR1 is MGHRA and CDR2 is YSYEKL. The CDR3 sequence is 17 residues long. Between the trimmed V and J ends, which lost 0 bases and 1 base, there was a span of 15 bases. CDR3 nucleotide sequence: TGCGCCAGCAGCCAAGAAAGGTACTTTCAGGCGAACACTGAAGCTTTCTTT. This translates into CASSQERYFQANTEAFF.

This clone has just one count. This rearrangement joins TRBV6-1 to TRBJ2-1; D unresolved. With 0 bases removed from V and 4 bases from J, the gap between germline ends came to 19 bases. In germline, CDR1 is MNHNS, CDR2 SASEGT. CDR3 length: 18 residues. The CDR3 DNA reads as TGTGCCAGCAGTGAAGCTGTAGCAGGTTGGACCTATTACAATGAGCAGTTCTTC. Translation gives CASSEAVAGWTYYNEQFF.

This clone was seen more than once but under ten times. This rearrangement joins TRBV11-1 to TRBJ2-2, with TRBD1 identical over 8 bases. The germline V gene encodes CDR1 SGHAT and CDR2 FQDESV (reference sequence). V dropped 5 bases and J dropped 3; count of bases not matched to a gene: 8. The CDR3 covers 16 residues. Here the CDR3 DNA reads TGTGCCAGCAGCCGCCATGGACAGGGTTACACCGGGGAGCTGTTTTTT. Translation: CASSRHGQGYTGELFF.

This clone appeared a few times. In the same sample, other DNA sequences code for this CDR3. This chain connects TRBV6-4 to TRBJ2-3; 10 bases map to TRBD2. The CDR3 runs 14 residues. Germline values: CDR1 MRHNA, CDR2 SNTAGT. J lost 5 bases, V lost 6 bases, and 5 bases had no gene match. The CDR3 nucleotides are TGTGCCAGCAGCCTAGCGGGAGTTAAAGATACGCAGTATTTT. Encoded protein: CASSLAGVKDTQYF.

This rearrangement joins TRBV28 to TRBJ2-7; D remains ambiguous. The CDR3 contains 11 residues. Germline V lookup: CDR1 MDHEN, CDR2 SYDVKM. The germline V and J ends were trimmed by 6 bases and 2 bases, with 5 bases remaining between them. In DNA form, the CDR3 reads TGTGCCAGCAGGGCTACCTACGAGCAGTACTTC. It codes for CASRATYEQYF.

The J gene is TRBJ2-2, the V gene TRBV18, with 7 bases that match TRBD1. This CDR3 is 16 amino acids long. After removal of 0 bases from V and 8 bases from J, the junction contained 9 bases not matched to a gene. Looked up from germline, CDR1 is KGHSH and CDR2 is LQKENI. The CDR3 is CASSPPMRQGSGELFF. CDR3 DNA sequence: TGTGCCAGCTCACCACCGATGAGACAGGGCTCTGGGGAGCTGTTTTTT.

This clone was counted ten times or more. The CDR3 nucleotides are TGTGCCAGCTCCCCTGCGTCCTCTGGGGCCAACGTCCTGACTTTC. It codes for CASSPASSGANVLTF. V usage is TRBV18 and J usage is TRBJ2-6; D not certain. Germline V gives CDR1 KGHSH, CDR2 LQKENI. Trimming took 6 bases from V and 0 from J, leaving 9 bases between them. There are 15 residues in the CDR3.

The chain joins TRBV6-6 to TRBJ2-2; D not resolved. Germline V gene lookup returns CDR1 MNHNY and CDR2 SVGAGI (reference sequence). The CDR3 contains 15 residues. V was clipped by 6 bases and J by 1 base, with 12 bases between them. CDR3 nucleotide sequence: TGTGCCAGCAGCTACGAGAGTCGGAACACCGGGGAGCTGTTTTTT. As protein: CASSYESRNTGELFF.

The CDR3 bases are TGTGCCAGCAAGACAGGGGCCGCGAACACTGAAGCTTTCTTT. Residues: CASKTGAANTEAFF. V and J are TRBV2 and TRBJ1-1; the match to TRBD1 covers 8 bases. V dropped 7 bases and J dropped 1; count of bases not matched to a gene: 5. Germline V gives CDR1 SNHLY, CDR2 FYNNEI. The CDR3 covers 14 residues.

This clone was counted many times. The chain links TRBV5-1 to TRBJ1-2; D call uncertain. From germline, CDR1 is SGHRS and CDR2 YFSETQ. CDR3 size: 14 residues. With 0 bases removed from V and 3 bases from J, the gap between germline ends came to 9 bases. CDR3 sequence reads: CASSLAGYDYGYTF. In nucleotides, the CDR3 is TGCGCCAGCAGCTTGGCCGGGTACGACTATGGCTACACCTTC.

Note on this clone: Other DNA sequences from this sample encode an identical CDR3 as well. This sequence joins TRBV5-1 and TRBJ2-1; 7 bases fit TRBD2. The J segment lost 7 bases and the V segment lost 4 bases, leaving 11 bases of the junction unmatched. This CDR3 has 15 residues. CDR1 and CDR2 (germline): SGHRS, YFSETQ. The CDR3 protein is CASSPQAGEGNEQFF. CDR3 sequence (DNA): TGCGCCAGCAGCCCCCAGGCGGGAGAGGGAAATGAGCAGTTCTTC. Filled out from reference TRBV5-1 and TRBJ2-1, the complete variable domain reads KAGVTQTPRYLIKTRGQQVTLSCSPISGHRSVSWYQQTPGQGLQFLFEYFSETQRNKGNFPGRFSGRQFSNSRSEMNVSTLELGDSALYLCASSPQAGEGNEQFFGPGTRLTVL.

As for this clone: A far larger clone is just one base off, so this is likely a read error. The chain joins TRBV11-1 to TRBJ2-3; D gene ambiguous. Germline V CDR1 and CDR2: SGHAT, FQDESV (reference sequence). This CDR3 is 11 amino acids long. V lost 2 bases to trimming and J lost 3 bases, with 0 bases between them. CDR3 sequence: CASSLTDTQYF. For the CDR3, the DNA is TGTGCCAGCAGCTTAACAGATACGCAGTATTTT.

Of note for this clone: Mismatch with germline at one junction end may stem from a read error. Other DNA sequences of this sample code for an identical CDR3. The chain links TRBV5-1 to TRBJ2-5; either TRBD1 or TRBD2 may supply D (5 bases each). Germline V CDR1 and CDR2: SGHRS, YFSETQ. The CDR3 runs to 13 residues. The CDR3 region is CASSLGRQETQYF. CDR3 DNA sequence: TGCGCCAGTAGCTTGGGACGTCAAGAGACCCAGTACTTC.

The V call is TRBV27, the J call TRBJ2-5; no firm D call. Germline-derived CDR1 and CDR2 are MNHEY and SMNVEV (reference sequence). This CDR3 contains 13 residues. Trimming stripped 7 bases from V and 2 bases from J, with 11 bases between. The CDR3 bases are TGTGCCAGCAAGTCAGAAAAGCAAGAGACCCAGTACTTC. Translated: CASKSEKQETQYF.

The V call is TRBV2, the J call TRBJ2-5; no clear D gene. Per germline, CDR1 SNHLY and CDR2 FYNNEI. This CDR3 has 19 residues. V was shortened by 6 bases and J by 4 bases, with 30 bases between the two germline ends. CDR3 protein: CASRDTFGTTAGSGETQYF. In nucleotides, the CDR3 is TGTGCCAGCAGGGATACGTTTGGTACGACGGCAGGTAGTGGAGAGACCCAGTACTTC.

In its sample, this clone was seen a few times. The gene calls are TRBV2 and TRBJ1-4; 9 nucleotides align to TRBD1. With V trimmed by 5 bases and J by 8 bases, 15 bases remained unmatched. The CDR3 is 17 amino acids. Germline CDR1 reads SNHLY; CDR2 reads FYNNEI. The CDR3 reads CASSPGQGLPTEEKLFF. In nucleotides, the CDR3 is TGTGCCAGCAGTCCTGGACAGGGGCTACCAACAGAGGAAAAACTGTTTTTT.

This clone was seen a single time. The J gene is TRBJ2-6, the V gene TRBV2; D is perhaps TRBD1 (6 bases). Trimming stripped 4 bases from V and 2 bases from J, with 9 bases between. The CDR3 extends over 15 amino acids. CDR1 and CDR2 (germline): SNHLY, FYNNEI. Here the CDR3 DNA reads TGTGCCAGCAGTGCCAACAGGGCTGGGGCCAACGTCCTGACTTTC. It is translated as CASSANRAGANVLTF.

Only one count was recorded for this clone. The chain is built from TRBV18 and TRBJ2-5; the D is unclear. CDR1 and CDR2 from the germline V gene are KGHSH and LQKENI. V lost 8 bases to trimming and J lost 5 bases, with 12 bases between them. The CDR3 extends over 12 amino acids. In DNA, the CDR3 is TGTGCCAGCACCCCTGGATGGGAGACCCAGTACTTC. Amino acid sequence: CASTPGWETQYF.

This chain uses TRBV19 with TRBJ1-2; 7 bases align to TRBD1. This CDR3 has 16 amino acids. V was pared by 1 base and J by 4 bases, with 9 bases of the junction left unmatched. In germline, CDR1 is LNHDA, CDR2 SQIVND (reference sequence). The CDR3 DNA reads TGTGCCAGTAGTATAGTCGGCAGGGACAGTGGCTATGGCTACACCTTC. Amino acids: CASSIVGRDSGYGYTF.

The V and J genes are TRBV28 and TRBJ2-1, with a weak D call TRBD2 (5 bases). Germline V gene lookup returns CDR1 MDHEN and CDR2 SYDVKM. The V gene lost 4 bases and the J gene lost 6 bases, with 10 bases spanning the gap. The CDR3 has 13 amino acids. CDR3 protein: CASSSTSVNEQFF. In DNA form, the CDR3 reads TGTGCCAGCAGTTCCACTAGTGTCAATGAGCAGTTCTTC.

This clone appeared a few times. In DNA, the CDR3 is TGTGCCAGCAGAAGACAAATCGCAACTAATGAAAAACTGTTTTTT. The encoded protein is CASRRQIATNEKLFF. The J gene is TRBJ1-4, the V gene TRBV27; D not resolved. The CDR3 contains 15 residues. Germline-derived CDR1 and CDR2 are MNHEY and SMNVEV (reference sequence). V gave up 6 bases and J gave up 0 bases, with 11 bases separating them.

This clone was counted once. The sample carries other DNA sequences with the same CDR3. This chain links TRBV7-9 with TRBJ2-7, with a tentative D call TRBD2 (6 bases). This CDR3 is built from 14 residues. The V and J ends lost 1 base and 2 bases respectively, with 9 bases between them. Per the germline V gene, CDR1 is SEHNR and CDR2 is FQNEAQ (reference sequence). The CDR3, as DNA: TGTGCCAGCAGCTTAGGACTAGTTCCCTACGAGCAGTACTTC. Translation gives CASSLGLVPYEQYF.

Notes on this clone: A junction boundary mismatches the germline segment, possibly from a read error. CDR3 protein: CASSRSFLDSHEQYF. DNA for the CDR3: TGCGCCAGCAGCAGAAGTTTCCTTGACTCCCACGAGCAGTACTTC. The gene calls are TRBV10-1 and TRBJ2-7; D gene uncertain. Germline loops: CDR1 WNHNN, CDR2 SYGVQD (reference sequence). This CDR3 is 15 amino acids long.